This entry lists 29 T cell receptor beta chains sequenced from one sample in a study of T cell changes during pregnancy in multiple sclerosis. Here immunoSEQ multiplex PCR was the method, and the copy in TCRdb shows in-frame clones only, minus some. The sample yields tens of thousands of clones, under 95% seen once. The specimen comprised CD8+ T cells from peripheral blood mononuclear cells, sampled in the second trimester of pregnancy. These TCRs come from a female donor with multiple sclerosis, enrolled in a pregnancy study.

The chain has TRBV6-5 and TRBJ2-2; a possible D gene is TRBD1 (7 bases). The ends were cut back, 1 base at V and 5 bases at J, with 11 bases in the middle. In germline, CDR1 is MNHEY, CDR2 SVGAGI. This CDR3 is built from 15 residues. DNA for the CDR3: TGTGCCAGCAGTTACTATCAGGGGGGTACCGGGGAGCTGTTTTTT. Translated: CASSYYQGGTGELFF.

The genes are TRBV14 and TRBJ2-7; TRBD2 is a possible D gene (5 bases). V was pared by 2 bases and J by 2 bases, with 16 bases between. This CDR3 has 16 residues. Germline V gene lookup returns CDR1 SGHDN and CDR2 FVKESK. The CDR3 sequence: CASSQYDEGPTYEQYF. CDR3 nucleotides: TGTGCCAGCAGCCAATATGACGAGGGCCCGACCTACGAGCAGTACTTC.

The chain has TRBV14 and TRBJ1-2; D gene ambiguous. V was shortened by 2 bases and J by 2 bases, with 6 bases between the two germline ends. The CDR3 contains 13 residues. Germline V lookup: CDR1 SGHDN, CDR2 FVKESK. CDR3 coding DNA: TGTGCCAGCAGCCAAAGTGGCAACTATGGCTACACCTTC. It codes for CASSQSGNYGYTF.

CDR3 DNA: TGTGCCTGGAAAACGGACAGGGTAGGAGGCACCATATATTTT. Its translation: CAWKTDRVGGTIYF. The chain uses TRBV30 and TRBJ1-3; 8 nucleotides align to TRBD1. The V segment lost 4 bases and the J segment 9 bases; nucleotides outside the gene matches: 11. This CDR3 is 14 amino acids long. Germline CDR1 and CDR2: GTSNPN and SVGIG (reference sequence).

This rearrangement joins TRBV6-6 to TRBJ1-2; a weak D match, TRBD1 (6 bases). CDR3 length equals 13 residues. Germline V CDR1 and CDR2: MNHNY, SVGAGI (reference sequence). V was clipped by 7 bases and J by 1 base, with 10 bases between them. The chain's CDR3 is CASTKTGNYGYTF. CDR3 DNA sequence: TGTGCCAGCACCAAGACAGGTAACTATGGCTACACCTTC.

CDR3 protein: CASSIGQGYEQYF. The CDR3 coding sequence is TGTGCCAGTAGTATCGGACAGGGCTACGAGCAGTACTTC. The J gene is TRBJ2-7, the V gene TRBV19; 8 nucleotides line up with TRBD1. The V gene end was trimmed by 3 bases and the J gene end by 3 bases; junction bases not matched to a gene: 1. Per germline, CDR1 LNHDA and CDR2 SQIVND (reference sequence). There are 13 residues in the CDR3.

This clone was seen once. This chain links TRBV28 with TRBJ1-5; D not resolved. Trimming removed 1 base from V and 3 bases from J, with 10 bases in between. In germline, CDR1 is MDHEN, CDR2 SYDVKM. The length of the CDR3 is 15 residues. CDR3 in DNA: TGTGCCAGCAGTTTATCGTCAGGATTCAATCAGCCCCAGCATTTT. It encodes CASSLSSGFNQPQHF.

The chain couples TRBV29-1 to TRBJ2-7, with D possibly being TRBD2 (6 bases). The V end lost 5 bases, the J end lost 0 bases, and 17 bases lay between the germline ends. The CDR3 runs 15 residues. CDR1 is SQVTM and CDR2 is ANQGSEA in the germline V gene. CDR3 loop: CSVIWGGGFSYEQYF. Written as DNA, the CDR3 is TGCAGCGTTATTTGGGGTGGGGGGTTCTCCTACGAGCAGTACTTC.

CDR3 in amino acids: CASSPRTGGCQPQHF. The CDR3 bases are TGTGCCAGCAGCCCGAGGACAGGGGGCTGTCAGCCCCAGCATTTT. This chain uses TRBV12-1 with TRBJ1-5; the table's D gene call, TRBD1, was not cross checked with the DNA. TRBV12-1 constitutes a pseudogene. This CDR3 has 15 residues.

This clone was seen a handful of times. This chain uses TRBV5-1 with TRBJ1-2, with D possibly TRBD1 on 5 matching bases. This CDR3 has 15 amino acids. V was trimmed by 0 bases and J by 3 bases, leaving 12 bases between them. CDR1 and CDR2 from the germline V gene are SGHRS and YFSETQ. The CDR3 DNA sequence: TGCGCCAGCAGCTTGGATCTTGCGGGGGACTATGGCTACACCTTC. It specifies CASSLDLAGDYGYTF.

This chain uses TRBV11-1 with TRBJ2-7; tentatively, D is TRBD1 (5 bases). Trimming removed 5 bases at V and 7 bases at J, with 15 bases between. The CDR3 is 13 residues long. CDR1 is SGHAT and CDR2 is FQDESV in the germline V gene (reference sequence). The CDR3 DNA sequence: TGTGCCAGCAGCGATTCAGGGATTGGAGAGCAGTACTTC. Its protein product is CASSDSGIGEQYF. Together with reference TRBV11-1 and TRBJ2-7, the CDR3 gives the full variable domain: EAEVAQSPRYKITEKSQAVAFWCDPISGHATLYWYRQILGQGPELLVQFQDESVVDDSQLPKDRFSAERLKGVDSTLKIQPAELGDSAMYLCASSDSGIGEQYFGPGTRLTVT.

V is TRBV5-4 and J is TRBJ2-7; 10 positions agree with TRBD2. CDR3 length equals 15 residues. The germline V gene encodes CDR1 SGHNT and CDR2 YYREEE (reference sequence). Trimming at V came to 4 bases and at J to 6 bases, leaving 10 bases not matched to a gene. CDR3 bases: TGTGCCAGCAGCCAGGGACTAGCGTTTCAAGGCGAGCAGTACTTC. Amino acids: CASSQGLAFQGEQYF.

The chain links TRBV7-9 to TRBJ2-3; the match to TRBD2 covers 12 bases. Germline V lookup: CDR1 SEHNR, CDR2 FQNEAQ (reference sequence). Trimming removed 6 bases from V and 3 bases from J; junction bases left unmatched: 10. The CDR3 contains 17 residues. This CDR3 reads CASSMTSGRGGTDTQYF. The CDR3 DNA is TGTGCCAGCAGTATGACTAGCGGGAGAGGGGGGACAGATACGCAGTATTTT.

The rearrangement uses TRBV6-1 and TRBJ2-7; 7 bases are a match to TRBD1. This CDR3 is built from 15 residues. Trimming removed 1 base from V and 5 bases from J; junction bases left unmatched: 8. Germline CDR1 is MNHNS and CDR2 is SASEGT. In DNA form, the CDR3 reads TGTGCCAGCAGTGAAGGCGTCGGGACAGCCCACGAGCAGTACTTC. Translated: CASSEGVGTAHEQYF.

This clone was seen only once. The chain recombines TRBV5-1 with TRBJ1-1; no clear D. CDR1 is SGHRS, CDR2 YFSETQ, per germline. Trimming cost V 0 bases and J 1 base, with 4 bases left between them. This CDR3 comprises 13 residues. CDR3 coding DNA: TGCGCCAGCAGCTTGGTCTCGAACACTGAAGCTTTCTTT. This encodes CASSLVSNTEAFF.

V is TRBV29-1 and J is TRBJ2-1; maybe TRBD2 (6 bases). Trimming left V 8 bases short and J 0 bases short, with 20 bases between. CDR1 and CDR2 from the germline V gene are SQVTM and ANQGSEA. The length of the CDR3 is 16 residues. CDR3 loop: CSPDGFDGSSYNEQFF. The CDR3 nucleotides are TGCAGCCCCGACGGGTTCGACGGGAGCTCCTACAATGAGCAGTTCTTC.

The chain employs TRBV7-3 and TRBJ2-1; maybe TRBD2 (5 bases). The CDR3 sequence is 18 residues long. V gave up 1 base and J gave up 1 base, with 17 bases separating them. Germline assignment: CDR1 SGHTA and CDR2 FQGTGA. The CDR3: CASSLSGLVLGSYNEQFF. In nucleotides, the CDR3 is TGTGCCAGCAGCTTAAGCGGGCTAGTTTTGGGATCCTACAATGAGCAGTTCTTC.

The rearrangement joins TRBV7-2 to TRBJ2-7, with 10 nucleotides matching TRBD2. Germline CDR1 reads SGHTA; CDR2 reads FQGNSA. The CDR3 is 14 amino acids. Losses at the gene ends were 5 bases for V and 3 bases for J; bases not matched to a gene: 4. CDR3 in amino acids: CASSPSGSGYEQYF. The CDR3 region has the DNA TGTGCCAGCAGCCCTAGCGGGAGCGGCTACGAGCAGTACTTC. The full variable domain, rest sourced from reference TRBV7-2 and TRBJ2-7, is GAGVSQSPSNKVTEKGKDVELRCDPISGHTALYWYRQSLGQGLEFLIYFQGNSAPDKSGLPSDRFSAERTGGSVSTLTIQRTQQEDSAVYLCASSPSGSGYEQYFGPGTRLTVT.

The rearrangement links TRBV7-6 to TRBJ1-2, with D possibly TRBD1 on 6 matching bases. Trimming took off 5 bases at V and 7 bases at J, with 14 bases between the two ends. This CDR3 region has 13 residues. Germline assignment: CDR1 SGHVS and CDR2 FNYEAQ. CDR3 amino acids: CASSPTGFLGYTF. The CDR3 coding sequence is TGTGCCAGCAGCCCCACAGGGTTTCTTGGCTACACCTTC.

This rearrangement joins TRBV27 to TRBJ2-7; 10 nucleotides agree with TRBD1. Germline V gene lookup returns CDR1 MNHEY and CDR2 SMNVEV (reference sequence). V shed 5 bases and J 2 bases; nucleotides not matched to a gene: 9. This CDR3 contains 16 residues. The CDR3 DNA reads as TGTGCCAGCAGTACCAATCCGGGACAGGGGACCTACGAGCAGTACTTC. Encoded protein: CASSTNPGQGTYEQYF.

The rearrangement links TRBV9 to TRBJ2-7, with 10 bases matching TRBD1. V trimming: 2 bases; J trimming: 3 bases; junction bases outside the gene matches: 2. Germline V gene lookup returns CDR1 SGDLS and CDR2 YYNGEE. CDR3 length: 14 residues. The CDR3 sequence is CASSVGTGVYEQYF. The CDR3 DNA reads TGTGCCAGCAGCGTGGGGACAGGGGTCTACGAGCAGTACTTC.

The rearrangement joins TRBV11-3 to TRBJ1-1, with a tentative D call TRBD1 (5 bases). The CDR3 length is 15 residues. The germline V gene has CDR1 SGHNT and CDR2 YENEEA. Deletions cut 5 bases from V and 0 bases from J, with 13 bases between. The CDR3 coding sequence is TGTGCCAGCAGCGGCGGGGGGGGGATGAACACTGAAGCTTTCTTT. It specifies CASSGGGGMNTEAFF.

This clone occurred a few times. The sample carries other DNA sequences with the same CDR3. The V call is TRBV27, the J call TRBJ1-1; 8 bases are shared with TRBD1. This CDR3 is 12 amino acids long. From germline, CDR1 is MNHEY and CDR2 SMNVEV (reference sequence). Unmatched junction bases numbered 3, after V lost 8 bases and J lost 4 bases. CDR3 residues: CASGTGGTEAFF. The CDR3 bases are TGTGCCAGCGGAACAGGGGGCACTGAAGCTTTCTTT.

The rearrangement joins TRBV9 to TRBJ2-7; TRBD2 might be the D (5 bases). Germline values: CDR1 SGDLS, CDR2 YYNGEE. There are 14 residues in the CDR3. The germline V and J ends were trimmed by 3 bases and 4 bases, with 14 bases remaining between them. The CDR3 region is CASSAGLLEYEQYF. The CDR3 region has the DNA TGTGCCAGCAGCGCCGGACTCCTTGAATACGAGCAGTACTTC.

The rearrangement links TRBV5-4 to TRBJ2-7, with 8 bases aligning to TRBD1. V trimming: 4 bases; J trimming: 2 bases; junction bases outside the gene matches: 5. Germline CDR1 is SGHNT and CDR2 is YYREEE (reference sequence). The CDR3 runs 14 residues. DNA of the CDR3: TGTGCCAGCAGCGGACAGGGAAGGCCCTACGAGCAGTACTTC. Protein: CASSGQGRPYEQYF.

The V call is TRBV28, the J call TRBJ2-5; a possible D gene is TRBD1 (6 bases). V lost 3 bases and J lost 4, with 9 bases in between. Germline V gene lookup returns CDR1 MDHEN and CDR2 SYDVKM. This CDR3 region has 13 residues. CDR3 sequence (DNA): TGTGCCAGCAGTTTCTTAGGGGGAGAGACCCAGTACTTC. It is translated as CASSFLGGETQYF. The entire variable domain, with the rest obtained from reference TRBV28 and TRBJ2-5, is as follows: DVKVTQSSRYLVKRTGEKVFLECVQDMDHENMFWYRQDPGLGLRLIYFSYDVKMKEKGDIPEGYSVSREKKERFSLILESASTNQTSMYLCASSFLGGETQYFGPGTRLLVL.

The rearrangement joins TRBV28 to TRBJ2-3, with 11 bases fitting TRBD2. Germline V gives CDR1 MDHEN, CDR2 SYDVKM. The CDR3 covers 17 residues. The junction had 13 bases not matched to a gene; V was cut back by 6 bases and J by 5 bases. CDR3 sequence reads: CASRGAGALAGGDTQYF. In nucleotides, the CDR3 is TGTGCCAGCAGGGGGGCCGGGGCCCTAGCGGGGGGAGATACGCAGTATTTT.

The V gene is TRBV7-6, the J gene TRBJ2-1; tentatively, D is TRBD2 (6 bases). The germline CDR1 and CDR2 sequences are SGHVS and FNYEAQ. Between the trimmed V and J ends, which lost 4 bases and 0 bases, there was a span of 13 bases. This CDR3 has 16 amino acids. CDR3 protein: CASSYSSASSYNEQFF. Here the CDR3 DNA reads TGTGCCAGCAGCTACTCTAGCGCGAGCTCCTACAATGAGCAGTTCTTC.

The V and J genes are TRBV28 and TRBJ2-3; TRBD2 matches at 10 bases. Germline lookup yields CDR1 MDHEN and CDR2 SYDVKM. J was trimmed by 6 bases and V by 4 bases; bases with no gene match: 10. The CDR3 extends over 16 amino acids. The CDR3 DNA reads as TGTGCCAGCAGTTCCCAAGCGGGAGGGTGGGAGGATACGCAGTATTTT. Translated: CASSSQAGGWEDTQYF.